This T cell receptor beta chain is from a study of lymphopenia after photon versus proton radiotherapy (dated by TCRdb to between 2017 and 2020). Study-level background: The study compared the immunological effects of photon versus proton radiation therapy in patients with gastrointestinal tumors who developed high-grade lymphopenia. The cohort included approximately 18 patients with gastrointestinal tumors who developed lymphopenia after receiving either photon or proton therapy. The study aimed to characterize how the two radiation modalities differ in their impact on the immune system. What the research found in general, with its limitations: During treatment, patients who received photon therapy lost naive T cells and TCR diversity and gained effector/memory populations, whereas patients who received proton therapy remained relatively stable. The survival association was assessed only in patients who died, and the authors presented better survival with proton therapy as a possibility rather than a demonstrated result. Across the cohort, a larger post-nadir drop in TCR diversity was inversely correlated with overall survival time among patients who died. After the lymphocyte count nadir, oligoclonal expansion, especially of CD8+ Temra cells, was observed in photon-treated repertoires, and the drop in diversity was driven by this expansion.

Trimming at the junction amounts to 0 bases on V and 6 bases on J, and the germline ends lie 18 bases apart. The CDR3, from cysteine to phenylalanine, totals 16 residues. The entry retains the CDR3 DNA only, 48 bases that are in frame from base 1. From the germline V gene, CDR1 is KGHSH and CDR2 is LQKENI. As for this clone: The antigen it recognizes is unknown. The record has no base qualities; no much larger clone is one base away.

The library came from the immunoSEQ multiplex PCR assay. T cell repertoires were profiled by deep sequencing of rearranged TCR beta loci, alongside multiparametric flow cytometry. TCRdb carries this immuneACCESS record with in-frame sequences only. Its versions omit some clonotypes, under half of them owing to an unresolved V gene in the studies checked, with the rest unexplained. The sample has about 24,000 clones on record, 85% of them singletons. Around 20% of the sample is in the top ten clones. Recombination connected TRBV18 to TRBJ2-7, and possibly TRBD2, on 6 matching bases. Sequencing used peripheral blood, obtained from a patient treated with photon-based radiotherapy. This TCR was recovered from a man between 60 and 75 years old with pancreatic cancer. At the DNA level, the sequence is TGTGCCAGCTCACCACCGGAGGGGATGCCCCTTGGCGAGCAGTACTTC. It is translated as CASSPPEGMPLGEQYF.